This paragraph covers one T cell receptor beta chain sequence. Its antigen is unidentified. The germline V gene has CDR1 PRHDT and CDR2 FYEKMQ (reference sequence). After removal of 5 bases from V and 2 bases from J, the junction contained 12 bases not matched to a gene. CDR3 length: 16 residues. The source of the sample is a study of response to subunit inactivated influenza vaccine. Whole-study findings and limits: With each seasonal influenza vaccination, the authors suggested, few new T cells are recruited.

TCRdb re-derived calls from the RT-PCR reads in MiXCR, one entry per CDR3 protein. The sample records about half a million distinct CDR3 sequences, 6% to 9% being singletons. The specimen was PBMCs from blood, collected around 25 months after vaccination. This TCR came from a man between 50 and 75 years old who received an inactivated influenza vaccine. This sequence joins TRBV13 and TRBJ2-7; 7 nucleotides line up with TRBD2. CDR3 bases: TGTGCCAGCAGCCTGACGGGGGGTTCCTTCCCCTACGAGCAGTACTTC. It translates to CASSLTGGSFPYEQYF.